The rows below give T cell receptor beta chains drawn from one sample of a study of cytomegalovirus exposure and HLA in healthy donors. TCRdb keeps only in-frame clones here, not all; method: immunoSEQ multiplex PCR. The sample holds 98,000 or so clones, around 76% seen once. The sample taken for sequencing was PBMCs. The receptors here all came from a human donor in good health. Each CDR3 is given with its conserved first and last residue.

J	V	CDR3
TRBJ2-3	TRBV10-3	CAISNFPSTDTQYF
TRBJ1-2	TRBV19	CASSSPGQGAYGYTF
TRBJ2-2	TRBV6-5	CAVRTGGADTGELFF
TRBJ2-7	TRBV11-2	CASSSALAGGYNEQYF
TRBJ1-1	TRBV21-1	CASTPGTPNTEAFF
TRBJ2-1	TRBV6-5	CASSYDRGSYNEQFF
TRBJ1-1	TRBV7-8	CASSSRGEGHTEAFF
TRBJ1-4	TRBV16	CASSRRGGGEKLFF
TRBJ1-2	TRBV29-1	CSVAPNVGYGYTF
TRBJ1-2	TRBV5-1	CASSLSQGQGGYTF
TRBJ2-2	TRBV5-6	CASSLVGGNTGELFF
TRBJ2-2	TRBV11-3	CAGSRTSGGAGELFF
TRBJ2-7	TRBV4-3	CASSQDRGFPYEQYF
TRBJ2-7	TRBV7-2	CASSLGTVRGEEQYF
TRBJ1-1	TRBV4-3	CASDAGTEAFF
TRBJ2-3	TRBV7-8	CASSLVGGGWSTDTQYF
TRBJ1-1	TRBV2	CASRGQGALRGEAFF